This TCR beta chain was recovered during a study of regulatory and conventional T cells in RAG deficiency. General observations from the study: Treg unique TCR beta sequences were 90 to 100-fold fewer in Omenn syndrome and CID/AS patients than controls. In Omenn syndrome, Treg and Tconv repertoires overlapped >85%.

The sorted conventional CD4+ T cells were CD25-low and CD127-high, with genomic DNA sequenced. This clone has only a few counts. Its matching antigen is unknown. Germline CDR1 SEHNR, CDR2 FQNEAQ (reference sequence). CDR3 size: 13 residues. V gave up 3 bases and J gave up 9 bases, with 14 bases separating them. Sequencing used immunoSEQ multiplex PCR; TCRdb keeps in-frame clones, though not all of them. Of fewer than 40,000 clones listed, about 76% are singletons. This sample also appeared in a second study, on regulatory T cells. As that report states: Primers: 52 TRBV forward and 13 TRBJ reverse. Patient repertoires had restricted TRB V-J pairs and skewed V and J usage, most in Tregs.

Sequences were obtained from CD4+ effector T cells sorted from blood. This clonotype originated in a human donor in good health. The gene calls are TRBV7-9 and TRBJ1-1, with D perhaps TRBD1 (5 bases). CDR3 DNA: TGTGCCAGCAGCTTCTCGACAGAACAAAAAGCTTTCTTT. Translation: CASSFSTEQKAFF. Full variable domain (outside the CDR3, taken from reference TRBV7-9 and TRBJ1-1): DTGVSQNPRHKITKRGQNVTFRCDPISEHNRLYWYRQTLGQGPEFLTYFQNEAQLEKSRLLSDRFSAERPKGSFSTLEIQRTEQGDSAMYLCASSFSTEQKAFFGQGTRLTVV.